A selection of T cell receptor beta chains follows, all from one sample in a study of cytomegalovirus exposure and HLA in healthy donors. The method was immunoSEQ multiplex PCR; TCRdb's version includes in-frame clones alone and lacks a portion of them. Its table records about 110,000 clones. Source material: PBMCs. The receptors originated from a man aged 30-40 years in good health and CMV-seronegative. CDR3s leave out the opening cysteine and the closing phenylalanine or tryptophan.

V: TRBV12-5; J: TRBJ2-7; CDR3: ASGLGAPYEQY
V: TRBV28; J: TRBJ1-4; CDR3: ASSLGTAATNEKLF
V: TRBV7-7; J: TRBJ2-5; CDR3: ASSRRRGQGETQY
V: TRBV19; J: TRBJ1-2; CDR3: ASTLWAPRGLNYGYT
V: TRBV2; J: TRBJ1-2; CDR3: ASSATGDYGYT
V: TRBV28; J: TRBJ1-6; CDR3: ASVGQTENSPLH
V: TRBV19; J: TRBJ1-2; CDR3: ASSITQGSGYT
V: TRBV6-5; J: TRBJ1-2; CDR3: ASSSLGGQGRVT
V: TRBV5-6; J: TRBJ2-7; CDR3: ASSPRWAQEY
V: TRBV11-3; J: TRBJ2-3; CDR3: ASSLAGTGSDTQY
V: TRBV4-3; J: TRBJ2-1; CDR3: ASSQERDNEQF
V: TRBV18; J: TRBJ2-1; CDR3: ASSPTGTGGFNEQF
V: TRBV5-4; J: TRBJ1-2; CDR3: ASSSMDSNSYGYT
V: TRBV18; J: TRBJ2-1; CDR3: ASSPYTGDNEQF
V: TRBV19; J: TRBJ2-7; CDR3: ASGDRGTHGQY
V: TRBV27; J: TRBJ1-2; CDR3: ASSLSTGWGNYGYT
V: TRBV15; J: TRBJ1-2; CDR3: ATSPITGGPGYT
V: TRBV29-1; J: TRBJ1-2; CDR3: SVLGGTNYGYT
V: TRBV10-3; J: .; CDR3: AISERAGGNSYEQY
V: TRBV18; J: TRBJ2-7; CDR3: ASSLYGDRGPYEQY
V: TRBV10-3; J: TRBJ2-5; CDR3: AISESQGAGETQY
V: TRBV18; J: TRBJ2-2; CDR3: ASSPQRDRGTGELF
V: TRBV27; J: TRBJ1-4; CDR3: ASSLSGTGAGKLF
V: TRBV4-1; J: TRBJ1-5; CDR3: ASSQTGQYKKTVNQPQH
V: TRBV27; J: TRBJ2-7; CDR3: ASRPDGEGYEQY
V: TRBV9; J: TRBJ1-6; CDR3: ASSVGTGVSSPLH
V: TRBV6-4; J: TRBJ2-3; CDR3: ASSEQGHSTDTQY
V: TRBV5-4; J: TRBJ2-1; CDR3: ASSGRDRVTNEQF
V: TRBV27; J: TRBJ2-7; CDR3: ASTASGGAWEQY
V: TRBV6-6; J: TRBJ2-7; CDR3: ASRPDSSPYEQY
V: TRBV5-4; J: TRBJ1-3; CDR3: ASSLGGPSGNTIY
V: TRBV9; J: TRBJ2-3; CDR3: ASTQGSTDTQY
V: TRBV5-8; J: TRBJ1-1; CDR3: ASSLAQYTREAF
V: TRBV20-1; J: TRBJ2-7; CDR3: RGRGGSEQY